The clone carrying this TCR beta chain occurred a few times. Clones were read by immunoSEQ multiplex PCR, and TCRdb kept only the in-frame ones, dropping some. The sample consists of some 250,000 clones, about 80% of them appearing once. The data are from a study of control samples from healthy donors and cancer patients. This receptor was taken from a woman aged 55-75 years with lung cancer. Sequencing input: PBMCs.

The CDR3: CASSEGLNTEAFF. DNA of the CDR3: TGTGCCAGCAGTGAGGGGCTGAACACTGAAGCTTTCTTT. The V and J genes are TRBV6-2 or TRBV6-3 and TRBJ1-1, with D tentatively TRBD1 (5 bases). The germline gives CDR1 MNHEY, CDR2 SVGEGT. The CDR3 runs 13 residues. Trimming shortened V by 5 bases and J by 0 bases, and 7 bases separated the two germline ends.